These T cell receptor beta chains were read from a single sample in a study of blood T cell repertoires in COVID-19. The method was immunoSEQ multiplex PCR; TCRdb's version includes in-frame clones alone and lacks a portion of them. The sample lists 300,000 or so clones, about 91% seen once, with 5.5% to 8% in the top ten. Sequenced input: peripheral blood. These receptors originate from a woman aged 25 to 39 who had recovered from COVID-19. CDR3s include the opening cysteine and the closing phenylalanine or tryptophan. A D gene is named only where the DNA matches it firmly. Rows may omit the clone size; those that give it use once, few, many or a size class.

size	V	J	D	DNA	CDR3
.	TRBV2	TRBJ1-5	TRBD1	TGTGCCAGCAGGGACAGGTCTGAGAATCAGCCCCAGCATTTT	CASRDRSENQPQHF
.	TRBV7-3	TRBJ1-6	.	TGTGCCAGCAGCCCCTGGGGGGTTGAGAACTCACCCCTCCACTTT	CASSPWGVENSPLHF
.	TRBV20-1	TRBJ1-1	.	TGCAGTGCTAGTCACACACCGAACACTGAAGCTTTCTTT	CSASHTPNTEAFF
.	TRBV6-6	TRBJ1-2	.	TGTGCCAGCAGTCCAAGCCCCAGCAGGGGCTATGGCTACACCTTC	CASSPSPSRGYGYTF
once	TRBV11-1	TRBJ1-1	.	TGTGCCAGCAGGCGACAAAGGGGGACTGAAGCTTTCTTT	CASRRQRGTEAFF
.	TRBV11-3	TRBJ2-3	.	TGTGCCAGCAGCTTAGCCGACTCTGGAGGAACAGATACGCAGTATTTT	CASSLADSGGTDTQYF
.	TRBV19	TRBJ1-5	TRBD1	TGTGCCAGTAGTCAGGGGGGTCAGCCCCAGCATTTT	CASSQGGQPQHF
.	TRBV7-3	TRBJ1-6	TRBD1	TGTGCCAGCAGTTACAGGGGAGGCTCCTATAATTCACCCCTCCACTTT	CASSYRGGSYNSPLHF
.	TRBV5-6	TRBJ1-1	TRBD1	TGTGCCAGCAGCTTCTACAGGGGGCGCCTCACTGAAGCTTTCTTT	CASSFYRGRLTEAFF
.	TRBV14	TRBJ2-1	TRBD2	TGTGCCAGCAGCCTTAGCGGGGGGAACTACAATGAGCAGTTCTTC	CASSLSGGNYNEQFF
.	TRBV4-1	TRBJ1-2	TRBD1	TGCGCCAGCAGCCATATCAGGGACAGGGCTTACTATGGCTACACCTTC	CASSHIRDRAYYGYTF
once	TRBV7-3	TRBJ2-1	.	TGTGCCAGCAGCCCCACTCTCGCCTACAATGAGCAGTTCTTC	CASSPTLAYNEQFF
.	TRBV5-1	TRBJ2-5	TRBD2	TGCGCCAGCAGCGTAGCGGGGGGCCCACAAGAGACCCAGTACTTC	CASSVAGGPQETQYF
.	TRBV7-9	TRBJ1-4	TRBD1	TGTGCCAGCAGAAACCACGGGACAGACTATGAAAAACTGTTTTTT	CASRNHGTDYEKLFF
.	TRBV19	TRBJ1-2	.	TGTGCCAGTAGTAGAGATCCCCTGGGGGGGGACTATGGCTACACCTTC	CASSRDPLGGDYGYTF
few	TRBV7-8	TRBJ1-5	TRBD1	TGTGCCAGCAGCTTAGAGGGTAGGGGGCCGGGCAATCAGCCCCAGCATTTT	CASSLEGRGPGNQPQHF
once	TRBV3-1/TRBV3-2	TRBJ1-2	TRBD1	TGTGCCAGCAGCCGGGGACAGGGTCAATACTATGGCTACACCTTC	CASSRGQGQYYGYTF